A selection of T cell receptor beta chains follows, all from one sample in a study of blood T cell repertoires in COVID-19. Assay used: immunoSEQ multiplex PCR; TCRdb lists only in-frame clones, some missing. The table has about 260,000 clones, approximately 86% seen once. Sequencing was carried out using peripheral blood. The receptors stem from a man aged 35 to 55 with active or convalescent COVID-19. CDR3s include the opening cysteine and the closing phenylalanine or tryptophan. The order of the fields is V gene, CDR3 length, clone size, J gene, D gene, CDR3 DNA, CDR3 protein. D genes are given only for firm matches. Size is stated for part of the rows, as once, few or many counts, or as a class when the clone is expanded.

TRBV4-1	15	-	TRBJ2-7	TRBD1	TGCGCCAGCAGCCAACAACAGGGGCCCACCTACGAGCAGTACTTC	CASSQQQGPTYEQYF
TRBV6-5	14	few	TRBJ2-2	-	TGTGCCAGCAGTTTGGAGGGTCCCCCCGGGGAGCTGTTTTTT	CASSLEGPPGELFF
TRBV7-3	15	-	TRBJ2-1	TRBD2	TGTGCCAGCAACTTAAAGGTTAGCGGGGGGCATGAGCAGTTCTTC	CASNLKVSGGHEQFF
TRBV11-3	17	many	TRBJ2-7	TRBD1	TGTGCCAGCAGCTTAGAGATCACAGGGGGATGGGACGACGAGCAGTACTTC	CASSLEITGGWDDEQYF
TRBV14	13	-	TRBJ1-2	-	TGTGCCAGCAGCCAAGCGGTGAACTATGGCTACACCTTC	CASSQAVNYGYTF
TRBV2	13	-	TRBJ1-3	TRBD1	TGTGCCAGCACCTGGACAGGAGGAAACACCATATATTTT	CASTWTGGNTIYF
TRBV3-1/TRBV3-2	14	-	TRBJ1-6	-	TGTGCCAGCATGGGACCCGGGGGGAATTCACCCCTCCACTTT	CASMGPGGNSPLHF
TRBV11-3	14	-	TRBJ2-7	TRBD2	TGTGCCAGCAGCTTGGGCCGAGCGGGAGACGAGCAGTACTTC	CASSLGRAGDEQYF
TRBV19	13	-	TRBJ1-1	-	TGTGCCAGTATAAAGGGAGTGAACACTGAAGCTTTCTTT	CASIKGVNTEAFF
TRBV29-1	14	-	TRBJ2-7	-	TGCAGCGTTGAATTCAGGGCGTACCCATACGAGCAGTACTTC	CSVEFRAYPYEQYF
TRBV24-1	14	-	TRBJ2-3	-	TGTGCCACCAGTGGTATAGGGGTCACAGATACGCAGTATTTT	CATSGIGVTDTQYF
TRBV11-3	17	once	TRBJ2-3	TRBD1	TGTGCCAGCAGCTTAGATACCAGGGGGCATGGTACAGATACGCAGTATTTT	CASSLDTRGHGTDTQYF
TRBV11-3	15	-	TRBJ2-3	-	TGTGCCAGCAGCTTAGAAGGAAGGGGGTGGGATACGCAGTATTTT	CASSLEGRGWDTQYF
TRBV12-3/TRBV12-4	13	-	TRBJ2-1	TRBD1	TGTGCCAGCAGTATATCGACAGGGCATGAGCAGTTCTTC	CASSISTGHEQFF
TRBV5-6	14	-	TRBJ1-4	-	TGTGCCAGCAGCTTCTCCTCAACTAATGAAAAACTGTTTTTT	CASSFSSTNEKLFF
TRBV12-3/TRBV12-4	13	-	TRBJ2-1	-	TGTGCCAGCAGTTTGAGGCACCTGGATGAGCAGTTCTTC	CASSLRHLDEQFF
TRBV5-5	11	-	TRBJ1-2	-	TGTGCCAGCCGTGGAGTAGCCGGCTACACCTTC	CASRGVAGYTF
TRBV19	11	-	TRBJ2-7	-	TGTGCGACGTCCAGGGCTTACGAGCAGTACTTC	CATSRAYEQYF
TRBV5-1	13	-	TRBJ2-7	TRBD1	TGCGCCAGCAGCGGGGGGACAGGGCGAGAGCAGTACTTC	CASSGGTGREQYF
TRBV30	16	-	TRBJ2-2	-	TGTGCCTGGAGTAGATGGGAACAGGGCGACACCGGGGAGCTGTTTTTT	CAWSRWEQGDTGELFF
TRBV18	15	-	TRBJ1-2	TRBD1	TGTGCCAGCTCATCATGTGGTGAGGGGGCTTGCGGCTACACCTTC	CASSSCGEGACGYTF
TRBV3-1/TRBV3-2	15	-	TRBJ1-1	TRBD1	TGTGCCAGCAGCCAAGACAGGGGGGTGGGCACTGAAGCTTTCTTT	CASSQDRGVGTEAFF
TRBV5-1	17	-	TRBJ2-2	-	TGCGCCAGCAGCCACGGGTCCGGCGGGGTGTACACCGGGGAGCTGTTTTTT	CASSHGSGGVYTGELFF
TRBV23-1	15	once	TRBJ1-4	-	TGCGCCAGCAGTCATCCGGGACGGGGGAATGAAAAACTGTTTTTT	CASSHPGRGNEKLFF
TRBV5-1	13	-	TRBJ2-3	TRBD1	TGCGCCAGCAGGAGGGGGCAGACAGATACGCAGTATTTT	CASRRGQTDTQYF
TRBV30	13	-	TRBJ1-1	TRBD1	TGTGCCTGGAGCTGGGACAGGAACACTGAAGCTTTCTTT	CAWSWDRNTEAFF
TRBV9	13	-	TRBJ1-1	-	TGTGCCAGCAGCGCGCCAGGGGATACTGAAGCTTTCTTT	CASSAPGDTEAFF
TRBV25-1	14	-	TRBJ1-2	-	TGTGCCAGCAGTGAATTGGGGGGATCGGATGGCTACACCTTC	CASSELGGSDGYTF
TRBV5-1	16	-	TRBJ2-7	TRBD2	TGCGCCAGCAGCTCTAACCCAGCGGGAGGGCCTGGGGAGCAGTACTTC	CASSSNPAGGPGEQYF
TRBV3-1/TRBV3-2	17	-	TRBJ1-3	-	TGTGCCAGCAGCCAACACTCGACAACGCTCTCTGGAAACACCATATATTTT	CASSQHSTTLSGNTIYF
TRBV10-2	16	-	TRBJ1-4	-	TGCGCCAGCAGTCTGACAGCCTCTGCAACTAATGAAAAACTGTTTTTT	CASSLTASATNEKLFF
TRBV27	15	once	TRBJ1-2	TRBD1	TGTGCCAGCAGTTCCCCGGGGACAGGGGAGCGTGGCTACACCTTC	CASSSPGTGERGYTF
TRBV6-5	14	-	TRBJ1-1	-	TGTGCCAGCAGTTGGGACACGAGAAACACTGAAGCTTTCTTT	CASSWDTRNTEAFF
TRBV2	16	-	TRBJ2-7	TRBD1	TGTGCCAGCGGTGCCGGGACAGGGGCTACTTCCTACGAGCAGTACTTC	CASGAGTGATSYEQYF
TRBV5-6	14	once	TRBJ2-1	-	TGTGCCAGCAGCCCCCTCGGGGATTACAATGAGCAGTTCTTC	CASSPLGDYNEQFF
TRBV19	15	-	TRBJ2-3	TRBD1	TGTGCCAGTAGTACCCCGGGACAGGGGACTAATACGCAGTATTTT	CASSTPGQGTNTQYF
TRBV4-2	17	once	TRBJ1-4	TRBD1	TGTGCCAGCAGCCAAATTGACACAGGGGGCCCTAATGAAAAACTGTTTTTT	CASSQIDTGGPNEKLFF
TRBV30	13	-	TRBJ1-2	-	TGTGCCTGGAGTGTATGGGCCCCGAATGGCTACACCTTC	CAWSVWAPNGYTF
TRBV11-3	12	few	TRBJ1-1	-	TGTGCCAGCAGCCGGACTGCCCCTGAAGCTTTCTTT	CASSRTAPEAFF